These 15 T cell receptor beta chains share one sample of origin, sequenced in a study of beta chain features in type 1 diabetes (dated by TCRdb to 2017 to 2018). Libraries were built with the immunoSEQ multiplex PCR assay. The High Capacity cDNA Reverse Transcription Kit was used to reverse transcribe all of the isolated RNA, meaning that expressed TCRB transcripts were what got sequenced. Drawn from immuneACCESS, this table holds only the in-frame rearrangements with V and J called that TCRdb kept. Clones are partly lost; checked studies trace under half to an unresolved V gene and leave the rest unexplained. Recorded for this sample are hundreds of thousands of clones; over 25% of them occurred a single time. 0.05% to 0.065% of the sample rests with the top ten. Sequenced input: naive CD4+ T cells from blood. The cell subset or site label of this sample denotes: true naive CD4+ T cells. Source of these receptors: a man aged 18 to 30 in good health.

This chain links TRBV5-6 with TRBJ1-3; D unresolved. Trimming pared 0 bases from V and 3 bases from J, leaving 7 bases between. CDR3 length: 14 residues. Germline V CDR1 and CDR2: SGHDT, YYEEEE. The CDR3 region has the DNA TGTGCCAGCAGCTTGGACAGTTATGGAAACACCATATATTTT. It translates to CASSLDSYGNTIYF.

This clone was seen a handful of times. CDR3 region: CASSQDGLAGVGGAKNIQYF. The CDR3 bases are TGTGCCAGCAGCCAAGATGGACTAGCGGGAGTGGGGGGAGCCAAAAACATTCAGTACTTC. The chain uses TRBV14 and TRBJ2-4, with 13 bases matching TRBD2. Germline CDR1 reads SGHDN; CDR2 reads FVKESK. V dropped 0 bases and J dropped 0; count of bases not matched to a gene: 8. This CDR3 region has 20 residues.

V and J are TRBV11-1 and TRBJ2-1; TRBD2 aligns across 7 bases. Germline V gene sequence: CDR1 SGHAT, CDR2 FQDESV (reference sequence). V gave up 3 bases and J gave up 0 bases; unmatched junction bases: 2. CDR3 size: 15 residues. CDR3: CASSFSGYSYNEQFF. The CDR3 coding sequence is TGTGCCAGCAGCTTTAGCGGGTACTCCTACAATGAGCAGTTCTTC. The whole variable domain, filled in from reference TRBV11-1 and TRBJ2-1, reads EAEVAQSPRYKITEKSQAVAFWCDPISGHATLYWYRQILGQGPELLVQFQDESVVDDSQLPKDRFSAERLKGVDSTLKIQPAELGDSAMYLCASSFSGYSYNEQFFGPGTRLTVL.

This clone was picked up a small number of times. The rearrangement uses TRBV7-2 and TRBJ1-2, with no clear D. Per germline, CDR1 SGHTA and CDR2 FQGNSA. CDR3 length equals 14 residues. Trimming removed 5 bases from V and 4 bases from J, with 14 bases in between. CDR3 residues: CASSAIARGYGYTF. For the CDR3, the DNA is TGTGCCAGCAGCGCGATAGCGCGGGGCTATGGCTACACCTTC. Full variable domain (remainder filled in from reference TRBV7-2 and TRBJ1-2): GAGVSQSPSNKVTEKGKDVELRCDPISGHTALYWYRQSLGQGLEFLIYFQGNSAPDKSGLPSDRFSAERTGGSVSTLTIQRTQQEDSAVYLCASSAIARGYGYTFGSGTRLTVV.

Notes on this clone: Its ends do not fully match the called genes, so a read error is possible. J is TRBJ2-7 and V is TRBV6-1; D possibly corresponds to TRBD2 (6 bases). The germline gives CDR1 MNHNS, CDR2 SASEGT. The CDR3 length is 13 residues. The CDR3 DNA is TGTGCCAGCAGAGAAGCTAGCGCCTACGAGCAGTACTTC. It specifies CASREASAYEQYF.

This clone appeared once. This chain links TRBV30 with TRBJ2-1; maybe TRBD2 (6 bases). CDR1 GTSNPN and CDR2 SVGIG come from the germline V gene (reference sequence). The CDR3 consists of 14 residues. Trimming stripped 2 bases from V and 6 bases from J, with 14 bases between. As DNA, the CDR3 is TGTGCCTGGAGTATCTTCGGGACTCGCAATGAGCAGTTCTTC. Encoded protein: CAWSIFGTRNEQFF.

V usage is TRBV2 and J usage is TRBJ2-3; 10 bases map to TRBD1. The J segment lost 1 base and the V segment lost 3 bases, leaving 1 base of the junction unmatched. The CDR3 is 15 residues long. The germline CDR1 and CDR2 sequences are SNHLY and FYNNEI. The CDR3 DNA reads TGTGCCAGCAGTGACGGGACAGGGGGCACAGATACGCAGTATTTT. It yields the protein CASSDGTGGTDTQYF.

The V call is TRBV30, the J call TRBJ2-7; TRBD1 matches at 9 bases. The CDR3 covers 13 residues. The V gene end was trimmed by 0 bases and the J gene end by 8 bases; junction bases not matched to a gene: 5. Germline CDR1 is GTSNPN and CDR2 is SVGIG (reference sequence). The CDR3 DNA reads as TGTGCCTGGAGTGTCGGACAGGGGAGTAAGCAGTACTTC. Its protein product is CAWSVGQGSKQYF.

The chain links TRBV30 to TRBJ1-5; 9 positions match TRBD1. Germline lookup yields CDR1 GTSNPN and CDR2 SVGIG (reference sequence). This CDR3 spans 14 amino acids. CDR3 nucleotide sequence: TGTGCGTGGGGACAGGGAGGCCTACGGCAGCCCCAGCATTTT. Residues: CAWGQGGLRQPQHF.

Only a few counts were recorded for this clone. The CDR3 here is CASSPLVSGIADTQYF. DNA of the CDR3: TGTGCCAGCAGCCCCCTGGTTAGCGGGATTGCAGATACGCAGTATTTT. V usage is TRBV4-2 and J usage is TRBJ2-3, with 8 bases aligning to TRBD2. Trimming cost V 4 bases and J 4 bases; bases outside gene matches: 10. Germline V lookup: CDR1 LGHNA, CDR2 YNFKEQ. The CDR3 spans 16 residues.

The chain employs TRBV7-9 and TRBJ2-2, with D unclear. Trimming stripped 8 bases from V and 5 bases from J, with 9 bases between. Germline V lookup: CDR1 SEHNR, CDR2 FQNEAQ (reference sequence). The length of the CDR3 is 12 residues. This CDR3 reads CASGRGTGELFF. DNA for the CDR3: TGTGCCAGCGGCCGAGGAACCGGGGAGCTGTTTTTT.

The chain uses TRBV9 and TRBJ2-5; D may be TRBD2 (5 bases). The germline V and J ends were trimmed by 4 bases and 1 base, with 20 bases remaining between them. The CDR3 is 17 residues long. Germline CDR1 SGDLS, CDR2 YYNGEE. The CDR3 coding sequence is TGTGCCAGCAGCATCCAGGCCGGGGTAGCCTTCCAAGAGACCCAGTACTTC. It is translated as CASSIQAGVAFQETQYF. The full variable domain, in which reference TRBV9 and TRBJ2-5 provide the parts outside the CDR3, is DSGVTQTPKHLITATGQRVTLRCSPRSGDLSVYWYQQSLDQGLQFLIQYYNGEERAKGNILERFSAQQFPDLHSELNLSSLELGDSALYFCASSIQAGVAFQETQYFGPGTRLLVL.

The CDR3 region is CASSQVRDSSTDTQYF. CDR3 sequence (DNA): TGCGCCAGCAGCCAGGTCCGGGACTCAAGCACAGATACGCAGTATTTT. The chain carries TRBV4-1 and TRBJ2-3, with D possibly being TRBD2 (6 bases). CDR1 and CDR2 from the germline V gene are MGHRA and YSYEKL. With 3 bases removed from V and 0 bases from J, the gap between germline ends came to 13 bases. The CDR3 covers 16 residues.

The V call is TRBV7-2, the J call TRBJ2-1; 10 positions agree with TRBD2. Trimming took 4 bases from V and 4 from J; bases not matched to a gene: 7. The CDR3 consists of 16 residues. CDR1 and CDR2 from the germline V gene are SGHTA and FQGNSA. The CDR3 loop is CASSWLAGAGYNEQFF. Written as DNA, the CDR3 is TGTGCCAGCAGCTGGCTAGCGGGAGCAGGGTACAATGAGCAGTTCTTC.

The V and J genes are TRBV28 and TRBJ2-4; D remains ambiguous. Per germline, CDR1 MDHEN and CDR2 SYDVKM. This CDR3 has 13 residues. The ends were cut back, 6 bases at V and 0 bases at J, with 6 bases in the middle. CDR3: CASRMSAKNIQYF. CDR3 sequence (DNA): TGTGCCAGCAGGATGTCAGCCAAAAACATTCAGTACTTC. Filled out from reference TRBV28 and TRBJ2-4, the complete variable domain reads DVKVTQSSRYLVKRTGEKVFLECVQDMDHENMFWYRQDPGLGLRLIYFSYDVKMKEKGDIPEGYSVSREKKERFSLILESASTNQTSMYLCASRMSAKNIQYFGAGTRLSVL.